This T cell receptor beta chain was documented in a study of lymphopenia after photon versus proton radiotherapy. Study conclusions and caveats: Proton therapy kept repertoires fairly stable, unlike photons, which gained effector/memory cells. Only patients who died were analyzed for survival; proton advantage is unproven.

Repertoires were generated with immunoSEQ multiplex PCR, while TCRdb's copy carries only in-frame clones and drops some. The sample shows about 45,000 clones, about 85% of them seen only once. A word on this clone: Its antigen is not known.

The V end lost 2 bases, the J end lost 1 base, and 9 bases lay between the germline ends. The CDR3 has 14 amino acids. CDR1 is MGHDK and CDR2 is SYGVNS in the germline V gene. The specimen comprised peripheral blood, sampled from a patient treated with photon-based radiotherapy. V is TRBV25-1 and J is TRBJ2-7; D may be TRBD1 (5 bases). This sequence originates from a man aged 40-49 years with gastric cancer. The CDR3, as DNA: TGTGCCAGCAGTGAACCCGACAGTTCCTACGAGCAGTACTTC. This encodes CASSEPDSSYEQYF.